Listed here is a single TCR beta chain. The antigen is unknown. These data originate in a study of CD8 T cells in Susac syndrome. As for the study in general: Patients with Susac syndrome were therapy-naive, taking corticosteroids, with some also receiving intravenous immunoglobulin, or taking intravenous immunoglobulin alone at the time their blood was drawn. Study-wide results and caveats: Individuals included in the TCR sequencing and HLA analysis were acknowledged by the study to be relatively few in number.

The CDR3 spans 15 residues. Trimming pared 5 bases from V and 3 bases from J, leaving 17 bases between. Random-hexamer reverse transcription was applied to roughly 0.5 to 1 ug RNA. immunoSEQ multiplex PCR amplified TCR beta CDR3 across 54 Vbeta, 13 Jbeta. MiXCR was run by TCRdb on the immunoSEQ multiplex PCR reads, yielding one entry per CDR3 protein. Among some 140,000 distinct CDR3 sequences listed, roughly 94% were seen once. Sequencing used CD8+ T cells from PBMCs. V is TRBV12-3 or TRBV12-4 and J is TRBJ2-7; TRBD2 is a possible D gene (5 bases). The source of this sequence is a human donor with Susac syndrome. The CDR3 DNA reads as TGTGCCAGCAGTCCCAACGGCGAGGGATTCTACGAGCAGTACTTC. Amino acids: CASSPNGEGFYEQYF.